These 21 T cell receptor beta chains were all obtained from the same sample, sequenced in a study of T-cell memory formation after mild COVID-19. TCRdb processed the 5' RACE reads anew with MiXCR; each CDR3 protein has one entry. The data show 150,000 or so distinct CDR3 sequences, 14% seen once. Sequencing input: PBMCs or a T cell subset sorted from them (not recorded which). These receptors were collected from an adult woman who had mild COVID-19 (a few samples of this study predate the infection). Cell type and time point are not known.

The chain recombines TRBV7-6 with TRBJ2-7, with D possibly called TRBD1 or TRBD2 (5 bases each). CDR1 and CDR2 from the germline V gene are SGHVS and FNYEAQ. The V end lost 2 bases, the J end lost 4 bases, and 12 bases lay between the germline ends. This CDR3 is built from 14 residues. This CDR3 is CASSLQNGAYEQYF. In nucleotides, the CDR3 is TGTGCCAGCAGCTTACAAAACGGGGCATACGAGCAGTACTTC.

This clonotype was seen more than once but under ten times. This chain connects TRBV29-1 to TRBJ1-4; D gene uncertain. Between the trimmed V and J ends, which lost 7 bases and 0 bases, there was a span of 21 bases. Germline V lookup: CDR1 SQVTM, CDR2 ANQGSEA. The CDR3 runs to 17 residues. The CDR3 region is CSARMPGHISTNEKLFF. The CDR3 DNA is TGCAGCGCAAGAATGCCGGGCCACATTTCAACTAATGAAAAACTGTTTTTT.

The table lists this clonotype with a few counts. The rearrangement uses TRBV10-3 and TRBJ2-1, with TRBD2 identical over 9 bases. The CDR3 sequence is 14 residues long. J gave up 4 bases and V 10 bases, and 8 bases lay outside the gene matches. Germline loops: CDR1 ENHRY, CDR2 SYGVKD. Here the CDR3 reads CATVAGAMYNEQFF. CDR3 in DNA: TGTGCCACCGTAGCGGGGGCCATGTACAATGAGCAGTTCTTC.

In this sample, this clonotype turned up many times. The chain has TRBV5-1 and TRBJ1-1, with TRBD1 identical over 10 bases. The CDR3 sequence is 14 residues long. The germline V gene encodes CDR1 SGHRS and CDR2 YFSETQ. V gave up 4 bases and J gave up 3 bases; unmatched junction bases: 3. CDR3 in DNA: TGCGCCAGCAGCCCGGGGACAGGGGACACTGAAGCTTTCTTT. Translating it yields CASSPGTGDTEAFF.

This clonotype was observed a few times. The J gene is TRBJ1-2, the V gene TRBV4-3; 7 bases fit TRBD1. The junction had 20 bases not matched to a gene; V was cut back by 0 bases and J by 4 bases. The germline gives CDR1 LGHNA, CDR2 YSLEER. The CDR3 extends over 20 amino acids. CDR3 sequence reads: CASSQDVGLQGSIIRYGYTF. In DNA, the CDR3 is TGCGCCAGCAGCCAAGACGTAGGCCTACAGGGGTCAATAATCCGCTATGGCTACACCTTC.

This clonotype showed up just a few times. In nucleotides, the CDR3 is TGCAGCGTTGATAAGTTGGCAGCCAATCACCCTCAGCAGTACTTC. Amino acid sequence: CSVDKLAANHPQQYF. This chain connects TRBV29-1 to TRBJ2-7; D gene uncertain. V was shortened by 3 bases and J by 8 bases, with 23 bases between the two germline ends. The CDR3 spans 15 residues. CDR1 is SQVTM and CDR2 is ANQGSEA in the germline V gene.

The gene calls are TRBV19 and TRBJ1-5, with 12 bases aligning to TRBD1. CDR1 and CDR2 (germline): LNHDA, SQIVND (reference sequence). The trim removed 5 bases at V and 4 bases at J, leaving 3 bases unmatched. The length of the CDR3 is 15 residues. DNA of the CDR3: TGTGCCAGTAGTGGGGGACAGGGGGCGAATCAGCCCCAGCATTTT. Translation: CASSGGQGANQPQHF. Full variable domain (outside the CDR3, taken from reference TRBV19 and TRBJ1-5): DGGITQSPKYLFRKEGQNVTLSCEQNLNHDAMYWYRQDPGQGLRLIYYSQIVNDFQKGDIAEGYSVSREKKESFPLTVTSAQKNPTAFYLCASSGGQGANQPQHFGDGTRLSIL.

At least ten counts were recorded for this clonotype. This chain uses TRBV29-1 with TRBJ2-2, with D hard to call. Trimming stripped 7 bases from V and 3 bases from J, with 9 bases between. Looked up from germline, CDR1 is SQVTM and CDR2 is ANQGSEA. This CDR3 is 12 amino acids long. The CDR3 reads CSAQEDTGELFF. Written as DNA, the CDR3 is TGCAGCGCCCAAGAGGACACCGGGGAGCTGTTTTTT.

The rearrangement uses TRBV10-3 and TRBJ2-5, with a possible D match to TRBD2 (6 bases). The length of the CDR3 is 14 residues. Germline V lookup: CDR1 ENHRY, CDR2 SYGVKD. V lost 0 bases to trimming and J lost 5 bases, with 10 bases between them. The CDR3 DNA reads as TGTGCCATCAGTGAGTCGGGACTGTTGGAGACCCAGTACTTC. Its protein is CAISESGLLETQYF.

Concerning this clonotype: Compared with germline, one end of the junction differs, possibly owing to a read error. The J gene is TRBJ1-1, the V gene TRBV5-1; 7 positions match TRBD1. The CDR3 consists of 13 residues. Per the germline V gene, CDR1 is SGHRS and CDR2 is YFSETQ. The CDR3 spells CASRDVGGTEALF. The DNA of the CDR3 is TGCGCCAGCAGGGATGTAGGGGGCACTGAAGCTCTCTTT.

This clonotype occurred a few times. The chain combines TRBV15 with TRBJ2-5, with D perhaps matching TRBD2 (7 bases). Germline CDR1 is LNHNV and CDR2 is YYDKDF (reference sequence). The CDR3 is 14 amino acids. Trimming took 8 bases from V and 5 from J, leaving 18 bases between them. CDR3 region: CATRRGGGPETQYF. In DNA form, the CDR3 reads TGTGCCACCCGGCGAGGGGGGGGTCCCGAGACCCAGTACTTC.

This clonotype turned up a few times. The rearrangement uses TRBV2 and TRBJ1-1, with D tentatively TRBD1 (5 bases). V gave up 4 bases and J gave up 4 bases, with 16 bases separating them. The CDR3 has 15 residues. CDR1 is SNHLY and CDR2 is FYNNEI in the germline V gene. The CDR3 loop reads CASSVGYRPGTEAFF. The CDR3 DNA reads as TGTGCCAGCAGTGTTGGATACAGGCCGGGCACTGAAGCTTTCTTT.

The rearrangement links TRBV6-2 or TRBV6-3 to TRBJ2-2; D remains ambiguous. With 2 bases removed from V and 3 bases from J, the gap between germline ends came to 4 bases. CDR3 length: 13 residues. Germline CDR1 reads MNHEY; CDR2 reads SVGEGT. In DNA form, the CDR3 reads TGTGCCAGCAGTTACCAGGACACCGGGGAGCTGTTTTTT. Translating it yields CASSYQDTGELFF.

V and J are TRBV5-1 and TRBJ2-3; 9 bases map to TRBD2. The CDR3 has 17 residues. CDR1 SGHRS and CDR2 YFSETQ come from the germline V gene. With V trimmed by 0 bases and J by 1 base, 6 bases remained unmatched. CDR3 sequence (DNA): TGCGCCAGCAGCTTGGCCGCTAGCGGGGCACGCACAGATACGCAGTATTTT. It codes for CASSLAASGARTDTQYF.

The CDR3 DNA follows: TGTGCCTGGAGTGTATGGCAGGGGCAAGAGGAGCAGTACTTC. The encoded protein is CAWSVWQGQEEQYF. The V call is TRBV30, the J call TRBJ2-7, with D tentatively TRBD1 (6 bases). V lost 0 bases, J lost 7 bases, and 16 bases lay in between. Germline V lookup: CDR1 GTSNPN, CDR2 SVGIG (reference sequence). The CDR3 length is 14 residues.

This clonotype was picked up a small number of times. This sequence joins TRBV12-3 or TRBV12-4 and TRBJ2-1; 7 bases map to TRBD1. The CDR3 spans 14 residues. Unmatched junction bases numbered 6, after V lost 5 bases and J lost 5 bases. The CDR3 loop reads CASSRGLLDNEQFF. The CDR3 coding sequence is TGTGCCAGCAGTAGGGGGCTCCTGGACAATGAGCAGTTCTTC.

The rearrangement joins TRBV5-6 to TRBJ2-3; D is possibly TRBD2 (7 bases). CDR1 and CDR2 from the germline V gene are SGHDT and YYEEEE. V lost 4 bases to trimming and J lost 0 bases, with 12 bases between them. The CDR3 spans 15 residues. The CDR3 region is CASSLRGPSTDTQYF. The DNA of the CDR3 is TGTGCCAGCAGCCTGCGGGGGCCAAGCACAGATACGCAGTATTTT.

This clonotype was found a few times. The CDR3 coding sequence is TGTGCCAGTAGTCTCTCACTAGCGACTGACGGGAATGAGCAGTTCTTC. Amino acid sequence: CASSLSLATDGNEQFF. The V call is TRBV19, the J call TRBJ2-1, with 7 bases fitting TRBD2. Germline V gene sequence: CDR1 LNHDA, CDR2 SQIVND (reference sequence). The CDR3 runs to 16 residues. The V and J ends lost 5 bases and 7 bases, in that order; junction bases with no gene match: 14.

This clonotype was seen a few times. The CDR3 sequence is CASSLEGQNSPLHF. CDR3 nucleotides: TGCGCCAGCAGCTTGGAGGGACAGAATTCACCCCTCCACTTT. The V gene is TRBV5-1, the J gene TRBJ1-6, with 7 bases lining up with TRBD1. In germline, CDR1 is SGHRS, CDR2 YFSETQ. The CDR3 extends over 14 amino acids. V lost 0 bases and J lost 7; bases outside the gene matches: 1.

This clonotype was detected many times. J is TRBJ2-7 and V is TRBV10-3; no reliable D call. The CDR3 length is 13 residues. V was shortened by 8 bases and J by 7 bases, with 18 bases between the two germline ends. Looked up from germline, CDR1 is ENHRY and CDR2 is SYGVKD. The CDR3 sequence is CAIGGRSVGEQYF. For the CDR3, the DNA is TGTGCCATCGGTGGTAGGTCCGTTGGGGAGCAGTACTTC.

The chain carries TRBV6-2 or TRBV6-3 and TRBJ2-7, with D possibly matching TRBD1 (6 bases). Trimming took off 6 bases at V and 0 bases at J, with 15 bases between the two ends. In germline, CDR1 is MNHEY, CDR2 SVGEGT. The CDR3 length is 15 residues. CDR3 nucleotides: TGTGCCAGCAGACCCCGAACAGGGATCTCCTACGAGCAGTACTTC. Protein product: CASRPRTGISYEQYF.